Each of the 5 T cell receptor beta chains below was sequenced from the same sample in a study of T cells after yellow fever vaccination. TCRdb used MiXCR to reprocess the 5' RACE reads, holding one entry per CDR3 protein. Of a few hundred thousand distinct CDR3 sequences in the sample, 6.2% were seen once. The starting material was PBMCs, obtained 5 days after the yellow fever booster vaccination. These receptors were collected from a man aged 25 to 40 who received the YFV17D yellow fever vaccine.

The table lists this clonotype with many counts. V gene TRBV27 combines with J gene TRBJ2-3, with D uncertain. CDR3 length equals 15 residues. Between the trimmed V and J ends, which lost 6 bases and 0 bases, there was a span of 13 bases. Germline CDR1 and CDR2: MNHEY and SMNVEV (reference sequence). The CDR3 region has the DNA TGTGCCAGCAGGTTTGGAGTTTTAAGCACAGATACGCAGTATTTT. Residues: CASRFGVLSTDTQYF.

J is TRBJ2-3 and V is TRBV6-2 or TRBV6-3; D is undetermined. Per the germline V gene, CDR1 is MNHEY and CDR2 is SVGEGT. The germline V and J ends were trimmed by 4 bases and 5 bases, with 7 bases remaining between them. This CDR3 has 12 amino acids. CDR3 sequence reads: CASSLREDTQYF. The DNA for the CDR3 is TGTGCCAGCAGTTTAAGAGAAGATACGCAGTATTTT.

This clonotype was seen a few times. The V call is TRBV29-1, the J call TRBJ1-2; D is uncertain. Germline CDR1 SQVTM, CDR2 ANQGSEA. There are 14 residues in the CDR3. V was shortened by 0 bases and J by 8 bases, with 16 bases between the two germline ends. The chain's CDR3 is CSVEDLGLYGGYTF. The CDR3 coding sequence is TGCAGCGTTGAAGATCTGGGATTGTATGGAGGCTACACCTTC.

The chain employs TRBV20-1 and TRBJ2-7; D gene uncertain. There are 15 residues in the CDR3. Germline loops: CDR1 DFQATT, CDR2 SNEGSKA (reference sequence). V was trimmed by 6 bases and J by 3 bases, leaving 21 bases between them. Here the CDR3 DNA reads TGCAGTGCAACCGACCCCCTACAGAACTTCTACGAGCAGTACTTC. This gives the protein CSATDPLQNFYEQYF.

The chain is built from TRBV20-1 and TRBJ2-1, with D possibly matching TRBD2 (6 bases). Trimming removed 3 bases at V and 8 bases at J, with 8 bases between. The germline V gene has CDR1 DFQATT and CDR2 SNEGSKA (reference sequence). This CDR3 spans 11 amino acids. The CDR3 sequence is CSASGRYEQFF. The CDR3 bases are TGCAGTGCTAGCGGGAGATATGAGCAGTTCTTC.